One sample yielded the 23 T cell receptor beta chains listed below, sequenced in a study of blood T cell repertoires in COVID-19. Sequenced by immunoSEQ multiplex PCR; TCRdb stores in-frame clones only, minus some. The sample shows approximately 300,000 clones, about 90% of them seen only once. Sequencing input: PBMCs or T cells enriched from blood (not recorded which). These receptors were collected from a woman between 25 and 40 years old who had recovered from COVID-19.

CDR3 protein: CASSYSGRASYEQYF. CDR3 sequence (DNA): TGTGCCAGCAGTTACTCGGGCAGGGCATCCTACGAGCAGTACTTC. The V and J genes are TRBV6-5 and TRBJ2-7, with a possible D match to TRBD1 (5 bases). CDR3 length: 15 amino acids. Deletions cut 0 bases from V and 1 base from J, with 10 bases between. The germline V gene has CDR1 MNHEY and CDR2 SVGAGI.

V gene TRBV27 combines with J gene TRBJ1-4; TRBD1 matches 7 bases. Germline V CDR1 and CDR2: MNHEY, SMNVEV (reference sequence). V shed 4 bases and J 5 bases; nucleotides not matched to a gene: 10. The CDR3 sequence is 16 residues long. The CDR3 nucleotides read TGTGCCAGCAGTTCTGACAGGGTTTGGGGAAATGAAAAACTGTTTTTT. Protein sequence: CASSSDRVWGNEKLFF.

This chain links TRBV12-3 or TRBV12-4 with TRBJ2-1, with 9 positions matching TRBD1. The ends lost 4 bases at V and 9 bases at J; junction bases unmatched: 4. The CDR3 extends over 13 amino acids. The CDR3 nucleotides are TGTGCCAGCAGTTGGGGGACAGGGAGTGAGCAGTTCTTC. Its protein is CASSWGTGSEQFF.

The chain recombines TRBV4-2 with TRBJ1-2; tentatively, D is TRBD1 (5 bases). CDR3 length: 15 residues. The V and J ends lost 4 bases and 0 bases respectively, with 12 bases between them. The V gene's germline CDR1 is LGHNA and CDR2 YNFKEQ. The CDR3 nucleotides read TGTGCCAGCAGCCTCGGGACTGCCGCTAACTATGGCTACACCTTC. This gives the protein CASSLGTAANYGYTF.

The gene calls are TRBV7-8 and TRBJ1-5; D possibly corresponds to TRBD1 (5 bases). V lost 0 bases and J lost 1, with 13 bases in between. The germline gives CDR1 SGHVS, CDR2 FQNEAQ. The CDR3 spans 17 residues. DNA of the CDR3: TGTGCCAGCAGCTTAGCCAGGGCTTTTGGAAGCAATCAGCCCCAGCATTTT. This translates into CASSLARAFGSNQPQHF.

V and J are TRBV15 and TRBJ2-5; tentatively, D is TRBD1 (6 bases). This CDR3 has 17 residues. The V end lost 8 bases, the J end lost 3 bases, and 25 bases lay between the germline ends. Germline V gives CDR1 LNHNV, CDR2 YYDKDF (reference sequence). The CDR3 DNA follows: TGTGCCACCCGGATGTCCGGGACACTACCGATCAAAGAGACCCAGTACTTC. Translating gives CATRMSGTLPIKETQYF.

V is TRBV28 and J is TRBJ1-6, with unresolved D. Trimming stripped 5 bases from V and 10 bases from J, with 12 bases between. The CDR3 has 13 residues. Germline V gene lookup returns CDR1 MDHEN and CDR2 SYDVKM. The CDR3 reads CASSVSWQSPLHF. The DNA for the CDR3 is TGTGCCAGCAGTGTGTCTTGGCAGTCACCCCTCCACTTT.

This chain connects TRBV28 to TRBJ2-5; TRBD1 matches at 11 bases. V dropped 6 bases and J dropped 7; count of bases not matched to a gene: 7. This CDR3 has 14 amino acids. Germline V gene data show CDR1 as MDHEN and CDR2 as SYDVKM. The CDR3 DNA reads as TGTGCCAGCAGGGGACAGGGGGAATCGGGGACCCAGTACTTC. It codes for CASRGQGESGTQYF.

This chain uses TRBV7-2 with TRBJ2-1, with D hard to call. This CDR3 has 15 residues. With 4 bases removed from V and 0 bases from J, the gap between germline ends came to 10 bases. Germline assignment: CDR1 SGHTA and CDR2 FQGNSA. CDR3 nucleotide sequence: TGTGCCAGCAGCTCCAGACTCAGCTCCTACAATGAGCAGTTCTTC. Translation gives CASSSRLSSYNEQFF.

The CDR3 region has the DNA TGTGCCTGGAGTGTCGGGGGTTTACTGTTTTTT. The encoded protein is CAWSVGGLLFF. The genes are TRBV30 and TRBJ1-4, with a possible D match to TRBD1 (5 bases). Trimming pared 0 bases from V and 13 bases from J, leaving 9 bases between. The length of the CDR3 is 11 residues. CDR1 GTSNPN and CDR2 SVGIG come from the germline V gene (reference sequence).

This clone was picked up one time. J is TRBJ1-6 and V is TRBV2, with no clear D. The CDR3 totals 15 residues. With 0 bases removed from V and 11 bases from J, the gap between germline ends came to 14 bases. In germline, CDR1 is SNHLY, CDR2 FYNNEI. The CDR3 region has the DNA TGTGCCAGCAGTGAAGCAGCGGCCTACAATCCACCCCTCCACTTT. Translation gives CASSEAAAYNPPLHF.

This clone was seen only a few times. The rearrangement joins TRBV30 to TRBJ2-2; weak D call: TRBD1 (5 bases). The V end lost 4 bases, the J end lost 0 bases, and 12 bases lay between the germline ends. CDR1 GTSNPN and CDR2 SVGIG come from the germline V gene (reference sequence). The CDR3 is 15 residues long. CDR3 sequence: CAWNRGSPNTGELFF. As DNA, the CDR3 is TGTGCCTGGAATAGGGGCTCCCCGAACACCGGGGAGCTGTTTTTT. Full variable domain (missing parts from reference TRBV30 and TRBJ2-2): SQTIHQWPATLVQPVGSPLSLECTVEGTSNPNLYWYRQAAGRGLQLLFYSVGIGQISSEVPQNLSASRPQDRQFILSSKKLLLSDSGFYLCAWNRGSPNTGELFFGEGSRLTVL.

The rearrangement uses TRBV5-4 and TRBJ1-2; D is possibly TRBD1 (5 bases). The length of the CDR3 is 14 residues. V was shortened by 0 bases and J by 5 bases, with 11 bases between the two germline ends. Germline lookup yields CDR1 SGHNT and CDR2 YYREEE (reference sequence). The CDR3 here is CASSLVQGWYGYTF. The CDR3 coding sequence is TGTGCCAGCAGCTTGGTTCAGGGATGGTATGGCTACACCTTC.

V and J are TRBV6-1 and TRBJ2-2; 7 bases match TRBD1. V lost 0 bases and J lost 5; bases outside the gene matches: 3. This CDR3 spans 15 amino acids. Germline V gene sequence: CDR1 MNHNS, CDR2 SASEGT. The CDR3 coding sequence is TGTGCCAGCAGTGAAGCTAGGGGGCCGACCGGGGAGCTGTTTTTT. Translated: CASSEARGPTGELFF.

The rearrangement joins TRBV27 to TRBJ2-3, with 10 bases aligning to TRBD2. V lost 2 bases, J lost 2 bases, and 10 bases stayed unmatched. Germline V gene sequence: CDR1 MNHEY, CDR2 SMNVEV (reference sequence). CDR3 length: 18 amino acids. The DNA of the CDR3 is TGTGCCAGCAGTTTACTAGAGGTAGCGGGGGGCTTCACAGATACGCAGTATTTT. This sequence encodes CASSLLEVAGGFTDTQYF.

The chain recombines TRBV10-3 with TRBJ1-2; 7 nucleotides agree with TRBD1. After removal of 7 bases from V and 2 bases from J, the junction contained 4 bases not matched to a gene. Looked up from germline, CDR1 is ENHRY and CDR2 is SYGVKD. This CDR3 comprises 13 residues. The CDR3 DNA sequence: TGTGCCATCACTCCGACAGGGAACTATGGCTACACCTTC. Amino acids: CAITPTGNYGYTF.

This sequence joins TRBV30 and TRBJ1-1, with a weak D call TRBD1 (5 bases). Germline-derived CDR1 and CDR2 are GTSNPN and SVGIG (reference sequence). V lost 2 bases to trimming and J lost 4 bases, with 17 bases between them. The CDR3 is 15 amino acids. The CDR3 spells CAWSLSASQGTEAFF. CDR3 nucleotide sequence: TGTGCCTGGAGTCTGTCGGCCTCCCAGGGCACTGAAGCTTTCTTT.

This chain joins TRBV2 and TRBJ1-3; possibly TRBD1 for D (5 bases). Trimming removed 0 bases from V and 2 bases from J, with 35 bases in between. The germline V gene encodes CDR1 SNHLY and CDR2 FYNNEI. The CDR3 loop spans 24 amino acids. CDR3 DNA sequence: TGTGCCAGCAGTGAAGCCAGAGGACGAGCGGGACTCGAACCGAAGCGCACGACTGGAAACACCATATATTTT. This gives the protein CASSEARGRAGLEPKRTTGNTIYF. The entire variable domain, with the rest obtained from reference TRBV2 and TRBJ1-3, is as follows: EPEVTQTPSHQVTQMGQEVILRCVPISNHLYFYWYRQILGQKVEFLVSFYNNEISEKSEIFDDQFSVERPDGSNFTLKIRSTKLEDSAMYFCASSEARGRAGLEPKRTTGNTIYFGEGSWLTVV.

The V gene is TRBV29-1, the J gene TRBJ1-2; D gene unclear. The V end was cut by 2 bases, the J end by 6 bases, with 10 bases between. CDR1 and CDR2 (germline): SQVTM, ANQGSEA. CDR3 size: 12 residues. Here the CDR3 reads CSVETGKDGYTF. The CDR3 DNA follows: TGCAGCGTTGAAACGGGGAAGGATGGCTACACCTTC.

The genes are TRBV28 and TRBJ2-5; maybe TRBD2 (5 bases). Trimming shortened V by 4 bases and J by 3 bases, and 15 bases separated the two germline ends. CDR3 length: 15 residues. Germline loops: CDR1 MDHEN, CDR2 SYDVKM. For the CDR3, the DNA is TGTGCCAGCAGTTCCCTCGTGAGGGCGGAAGAGACCCAGTACTTC. Translating it yields CASSSLVRAEETQYF.

This sequence joins TRBV28 and TRBJ1-2; perhaps TRBD1 as D (5 bases). The CDR3 sequence is 11 residues long. V was pared by 5 bases and J by 11 bases, with 12 bases between. CDR1 and CDR2 from the germline V gene are MDHEN and SYDVKM. The CDR3 region is CASSDSFGYTF. For the CDR3, the DNA is TGTGCCAGCAGTGACAGCTTTGGTTACACCTTC.

V and J are TRBV7-9 and TRBJ2-7; TRBD2 aligns across 7 bases. From germline, CDR1 is SEHNR and CDR2 FQNEAQ (reference sequence). This CDR3 has 18 residues. The V segment lost 1 base and the J segment 1 base; nucleotides outside the gene matches: 13. The CDR3 reads CASSLVGGLLYPSYEQYF. CDR3 coding DNA: TGTGCCAGCAGCTTAGTCGGGGGACTACTCTATCCATCCTACGAGCAGTACTTC.

This chain uses TRBV15 with TRBJ1-1; D gene uncertain. The CDR3 totals 14 residues. V was trimmed by 3 bases and J by 0 bases, leaving 8 bases between them. Germline CDR1 and CDR2: LNHNV and YYDKDF (reference sequence). DNA for the CDR3: TGTGCCACCAGCAGCGGGCGGGTGAACACTGAAGCTTTCTTT. It yields the protein CATSSGRVNTEAFF.